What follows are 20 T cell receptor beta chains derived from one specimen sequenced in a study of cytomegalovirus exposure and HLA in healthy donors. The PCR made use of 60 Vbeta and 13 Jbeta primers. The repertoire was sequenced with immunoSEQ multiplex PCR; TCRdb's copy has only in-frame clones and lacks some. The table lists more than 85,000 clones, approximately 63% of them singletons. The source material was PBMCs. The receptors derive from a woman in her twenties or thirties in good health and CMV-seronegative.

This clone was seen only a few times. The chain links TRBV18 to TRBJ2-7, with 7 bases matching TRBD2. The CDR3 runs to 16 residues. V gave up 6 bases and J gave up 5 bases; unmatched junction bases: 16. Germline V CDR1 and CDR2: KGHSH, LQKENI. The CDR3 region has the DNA TGTGCCAGCTCTCCCAGGGAGGGGTTCAGGGTCCACGAGCAGTACTTC. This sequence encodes CASSPREGFRVHEQYF.

The CDR3 coding sequence is TGCGCCAGCAGCCATGGACTAGCGGGGGCAGATACGCAGTATTTT. As protein: CASSHGLAGADTQYF. The chain combines TRBV4-1 with TRBJ2-3; TRBD2 aligns across 13 bases. This CDR3 region has 15 residues. From germline, CDR1 is MGHRA and CDR2 YSYEKL. J gave up 4 bases and V 3 bases, and 1 base lay outside the gene matches.

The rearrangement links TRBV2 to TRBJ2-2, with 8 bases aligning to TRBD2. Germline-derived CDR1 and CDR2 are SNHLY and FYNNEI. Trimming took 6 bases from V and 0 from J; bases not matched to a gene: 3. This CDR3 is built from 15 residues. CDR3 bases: TGTGCCAGCAGGGAGCGGGGGCCGAACACCGGGGAGCTGTTTTTT. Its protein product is CASRERGPNTGELFF. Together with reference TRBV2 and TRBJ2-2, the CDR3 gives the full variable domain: EPEVTQTPSHQVTQMGQEVILRCVPISNHLYFYWYRQILGQKVEFLVSFYNNEISEKSEIFDDQFSVERPDGSNFTLKIRSTKLEDSAMYFCASRERGPNTGELFFGEGSRLTVL.

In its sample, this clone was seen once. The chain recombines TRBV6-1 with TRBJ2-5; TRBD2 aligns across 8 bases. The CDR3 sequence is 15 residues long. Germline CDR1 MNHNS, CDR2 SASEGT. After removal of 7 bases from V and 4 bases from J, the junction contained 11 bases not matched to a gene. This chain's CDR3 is CASKTSGGYGETQYF. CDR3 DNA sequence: TGTGCCAGCAAAACTTCGGGGGGGTACGGAGAGACCCAGTACTTC.

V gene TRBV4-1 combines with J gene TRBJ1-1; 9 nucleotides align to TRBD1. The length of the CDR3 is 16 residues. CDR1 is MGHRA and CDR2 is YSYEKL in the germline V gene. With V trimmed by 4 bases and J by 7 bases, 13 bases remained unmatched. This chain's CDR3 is CASSRTGGAGGNEAFF. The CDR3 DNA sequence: TGCGCCAGCAGCCGAACAGGGGGCGCGGGAGGCAATGAAGCTTTCTTT.

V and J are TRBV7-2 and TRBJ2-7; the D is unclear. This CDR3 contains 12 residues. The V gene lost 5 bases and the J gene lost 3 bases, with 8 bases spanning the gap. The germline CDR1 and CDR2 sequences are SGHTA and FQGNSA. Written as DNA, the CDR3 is TGTGCCAGCAGCGCCGGTCTCTACGAGCAGTACTTC. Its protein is CASSAGLYEQYF.

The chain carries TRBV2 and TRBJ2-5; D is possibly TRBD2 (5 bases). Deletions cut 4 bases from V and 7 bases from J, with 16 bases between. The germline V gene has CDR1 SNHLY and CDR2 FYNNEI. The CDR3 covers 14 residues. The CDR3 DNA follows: TGTGCCAGCAGTGTTGAGCTAGCTTCAGGGACCCAGTACTTC. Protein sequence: CASSVELASGTQYF.

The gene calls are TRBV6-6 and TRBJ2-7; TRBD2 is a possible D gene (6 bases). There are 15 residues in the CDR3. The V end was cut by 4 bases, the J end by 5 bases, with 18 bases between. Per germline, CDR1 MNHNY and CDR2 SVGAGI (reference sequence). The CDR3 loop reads CASSSPGSTPHEQYF. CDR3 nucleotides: TGTGCCAGCAGTTCACCCGGGAGTACCCCCCACGAGCAGTACTTC.

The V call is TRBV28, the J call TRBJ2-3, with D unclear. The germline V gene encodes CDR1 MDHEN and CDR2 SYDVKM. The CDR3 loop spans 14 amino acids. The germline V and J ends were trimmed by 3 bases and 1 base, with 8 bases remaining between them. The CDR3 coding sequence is TGTGCCAGCAGTTTCCCCGCGGGCACAGATACGCAGTATTTT. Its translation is CASSFPAGTDTQYF.

CDR3 DNA: TGTGCCAGCAGTTTCGGGACAGGGGTATACGAGCAGTACTTC. This sequence encodes CASSFGTGVYEQYF. V and J are TRBV6-6 and TRBJ2-7; the match to TRBD1 covers 10 bases. Looked up from germline, CDR1 is MNHNY and CDR2 is SVGAGI (reference sequence). V lost 4 bases and J lost 4; bases outside the gene matches: 4. CDR3 length: 14 residues.

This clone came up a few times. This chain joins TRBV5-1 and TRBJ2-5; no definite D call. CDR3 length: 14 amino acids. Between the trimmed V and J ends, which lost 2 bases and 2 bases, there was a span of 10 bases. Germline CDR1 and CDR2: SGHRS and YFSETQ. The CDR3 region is CASSFSHSQETQYF. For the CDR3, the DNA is TGCGCCAGCAGCTTCTCCCACTCACAAGAGACCCAGTACTTC.

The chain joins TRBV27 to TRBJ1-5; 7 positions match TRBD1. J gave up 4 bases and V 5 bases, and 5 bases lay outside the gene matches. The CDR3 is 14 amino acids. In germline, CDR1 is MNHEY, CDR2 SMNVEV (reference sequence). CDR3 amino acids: CASSPQGSNQPQHF. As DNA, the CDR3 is TGTGCCAGCAGTCCACAGGGGTCAAATCAGCCCCAGCATTTT.

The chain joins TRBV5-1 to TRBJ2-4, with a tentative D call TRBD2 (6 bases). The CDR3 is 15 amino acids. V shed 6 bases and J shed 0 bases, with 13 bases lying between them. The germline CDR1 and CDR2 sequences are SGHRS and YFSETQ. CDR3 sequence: CASNREVLAKNIQYF. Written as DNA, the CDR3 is TGCGCCAGCAATAGGGAGGTGCTAGCCAAAAACATTCAGTACTTC.

CDR3: CASSLSLGNTEAFF. The CDR3 DNA reads TGCGCCAGCAGCCTAAGCCTTGGGAACACTGAAGCTTTCTTT. The V call is TRBV5-1, the J call TRBJ1-1; D unresolved. Looked up from germline, CDR1 is SGHRS and CDR2 is YFSETQ. V was pared by 4 bases and J by 1 base, with 11 bases between. The CDR3 is 14 residues long.

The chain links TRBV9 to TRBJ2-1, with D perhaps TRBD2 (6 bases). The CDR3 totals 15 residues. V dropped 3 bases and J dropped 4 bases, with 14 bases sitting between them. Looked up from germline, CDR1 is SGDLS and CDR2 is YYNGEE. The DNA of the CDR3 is TGTGCCAGCAGCGCGTTCCAGGACTATTACAATGAGCAGTTCTTC. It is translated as CASSAFQDYYNEQFF.

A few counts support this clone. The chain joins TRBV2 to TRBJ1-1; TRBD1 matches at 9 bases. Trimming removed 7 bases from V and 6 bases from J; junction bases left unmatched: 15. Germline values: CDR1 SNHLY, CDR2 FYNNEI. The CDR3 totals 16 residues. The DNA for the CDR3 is TGTGCCAGCACCGACCCCTCGACAGGGGGTTTCGCTGAAGCTTTCTTT. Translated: CASTDPSTGGFAEAFF.

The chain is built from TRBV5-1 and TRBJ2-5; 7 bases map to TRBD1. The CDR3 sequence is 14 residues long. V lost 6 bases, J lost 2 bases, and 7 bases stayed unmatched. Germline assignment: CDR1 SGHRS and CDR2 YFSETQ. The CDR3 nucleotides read TGCGCCAGCAAGCTGAGACAGGGTCAAGAGACCCAGTACTTC. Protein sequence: CASKLRQGQETQYF.

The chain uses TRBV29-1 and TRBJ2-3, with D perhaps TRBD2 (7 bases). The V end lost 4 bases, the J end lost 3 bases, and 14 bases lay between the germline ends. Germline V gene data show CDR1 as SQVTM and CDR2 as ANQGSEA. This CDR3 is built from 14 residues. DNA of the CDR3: TGCAGCGTTGGAGAGGGGGGGGTGACAGATACGCAGTATTTT. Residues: CSVGEGGVTDTQYF.

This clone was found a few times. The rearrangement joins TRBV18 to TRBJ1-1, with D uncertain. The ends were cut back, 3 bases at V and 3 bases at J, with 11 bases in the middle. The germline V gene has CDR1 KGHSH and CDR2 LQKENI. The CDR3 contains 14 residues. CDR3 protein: CASSPSSVDTEAFF. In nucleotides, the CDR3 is TGTGCCAGCTCACCCTCAAGCGTCGACACTGAAGCTTTCTTT.

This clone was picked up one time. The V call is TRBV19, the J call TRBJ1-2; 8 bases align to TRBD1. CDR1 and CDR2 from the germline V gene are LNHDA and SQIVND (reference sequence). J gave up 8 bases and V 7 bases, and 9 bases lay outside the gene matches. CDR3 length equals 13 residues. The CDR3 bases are TGTGCCAGTACGGGCAGGGGGCAGCGAGGCTACACCTTC. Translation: CASTGRGQRGYTF.